This TCR beta chain was identified during a study of OX40 agonist ivuxolimab in advanced cancers. Study context: Intravenous ivuxolimab at 0.01 to 10 mg/kg was given to patients every 2 weeks. Three patients got partial responses; one had hepatocellular carcinoma and two had cutaneous melanoma. Whole-study findings and limits: There were, on average, more expanded clones in CD8+ T cells than in CD4+.

About this clone itself: What it binds is unknown.

CDR3 length: 14 amino acids. The germline V gene has CDR1 GTSNPN and CDR2 SVGIG (reference sequence). Trimming removed 1 base at V and 4 bases at J, with 14 bases between. Assay: immunoSEQ multiplex PCR; the TCRdb copy retains only in-frame clones and omits some. The sample carries 71,000 or so clones, approximately 89% recorded once. The J gene is TRBJ2-7, the V gene TRBV30, with no clear D. This receptor was identified in an adult with an advanced solid tumor such as melanoma, head and neck, liver or kidney cancer. The sequenced sample was CD4+ or CD8+ T cells sorted from blood, obtained in a trial of the OX40 agonist ivuxolimab. DNA of the CDR3: TGTGCCTGGAGTGCCGCCGAAGGTAGGTACGAGCAGTACTTC. Protein sequence: CAWSAAEGRYEQYF.